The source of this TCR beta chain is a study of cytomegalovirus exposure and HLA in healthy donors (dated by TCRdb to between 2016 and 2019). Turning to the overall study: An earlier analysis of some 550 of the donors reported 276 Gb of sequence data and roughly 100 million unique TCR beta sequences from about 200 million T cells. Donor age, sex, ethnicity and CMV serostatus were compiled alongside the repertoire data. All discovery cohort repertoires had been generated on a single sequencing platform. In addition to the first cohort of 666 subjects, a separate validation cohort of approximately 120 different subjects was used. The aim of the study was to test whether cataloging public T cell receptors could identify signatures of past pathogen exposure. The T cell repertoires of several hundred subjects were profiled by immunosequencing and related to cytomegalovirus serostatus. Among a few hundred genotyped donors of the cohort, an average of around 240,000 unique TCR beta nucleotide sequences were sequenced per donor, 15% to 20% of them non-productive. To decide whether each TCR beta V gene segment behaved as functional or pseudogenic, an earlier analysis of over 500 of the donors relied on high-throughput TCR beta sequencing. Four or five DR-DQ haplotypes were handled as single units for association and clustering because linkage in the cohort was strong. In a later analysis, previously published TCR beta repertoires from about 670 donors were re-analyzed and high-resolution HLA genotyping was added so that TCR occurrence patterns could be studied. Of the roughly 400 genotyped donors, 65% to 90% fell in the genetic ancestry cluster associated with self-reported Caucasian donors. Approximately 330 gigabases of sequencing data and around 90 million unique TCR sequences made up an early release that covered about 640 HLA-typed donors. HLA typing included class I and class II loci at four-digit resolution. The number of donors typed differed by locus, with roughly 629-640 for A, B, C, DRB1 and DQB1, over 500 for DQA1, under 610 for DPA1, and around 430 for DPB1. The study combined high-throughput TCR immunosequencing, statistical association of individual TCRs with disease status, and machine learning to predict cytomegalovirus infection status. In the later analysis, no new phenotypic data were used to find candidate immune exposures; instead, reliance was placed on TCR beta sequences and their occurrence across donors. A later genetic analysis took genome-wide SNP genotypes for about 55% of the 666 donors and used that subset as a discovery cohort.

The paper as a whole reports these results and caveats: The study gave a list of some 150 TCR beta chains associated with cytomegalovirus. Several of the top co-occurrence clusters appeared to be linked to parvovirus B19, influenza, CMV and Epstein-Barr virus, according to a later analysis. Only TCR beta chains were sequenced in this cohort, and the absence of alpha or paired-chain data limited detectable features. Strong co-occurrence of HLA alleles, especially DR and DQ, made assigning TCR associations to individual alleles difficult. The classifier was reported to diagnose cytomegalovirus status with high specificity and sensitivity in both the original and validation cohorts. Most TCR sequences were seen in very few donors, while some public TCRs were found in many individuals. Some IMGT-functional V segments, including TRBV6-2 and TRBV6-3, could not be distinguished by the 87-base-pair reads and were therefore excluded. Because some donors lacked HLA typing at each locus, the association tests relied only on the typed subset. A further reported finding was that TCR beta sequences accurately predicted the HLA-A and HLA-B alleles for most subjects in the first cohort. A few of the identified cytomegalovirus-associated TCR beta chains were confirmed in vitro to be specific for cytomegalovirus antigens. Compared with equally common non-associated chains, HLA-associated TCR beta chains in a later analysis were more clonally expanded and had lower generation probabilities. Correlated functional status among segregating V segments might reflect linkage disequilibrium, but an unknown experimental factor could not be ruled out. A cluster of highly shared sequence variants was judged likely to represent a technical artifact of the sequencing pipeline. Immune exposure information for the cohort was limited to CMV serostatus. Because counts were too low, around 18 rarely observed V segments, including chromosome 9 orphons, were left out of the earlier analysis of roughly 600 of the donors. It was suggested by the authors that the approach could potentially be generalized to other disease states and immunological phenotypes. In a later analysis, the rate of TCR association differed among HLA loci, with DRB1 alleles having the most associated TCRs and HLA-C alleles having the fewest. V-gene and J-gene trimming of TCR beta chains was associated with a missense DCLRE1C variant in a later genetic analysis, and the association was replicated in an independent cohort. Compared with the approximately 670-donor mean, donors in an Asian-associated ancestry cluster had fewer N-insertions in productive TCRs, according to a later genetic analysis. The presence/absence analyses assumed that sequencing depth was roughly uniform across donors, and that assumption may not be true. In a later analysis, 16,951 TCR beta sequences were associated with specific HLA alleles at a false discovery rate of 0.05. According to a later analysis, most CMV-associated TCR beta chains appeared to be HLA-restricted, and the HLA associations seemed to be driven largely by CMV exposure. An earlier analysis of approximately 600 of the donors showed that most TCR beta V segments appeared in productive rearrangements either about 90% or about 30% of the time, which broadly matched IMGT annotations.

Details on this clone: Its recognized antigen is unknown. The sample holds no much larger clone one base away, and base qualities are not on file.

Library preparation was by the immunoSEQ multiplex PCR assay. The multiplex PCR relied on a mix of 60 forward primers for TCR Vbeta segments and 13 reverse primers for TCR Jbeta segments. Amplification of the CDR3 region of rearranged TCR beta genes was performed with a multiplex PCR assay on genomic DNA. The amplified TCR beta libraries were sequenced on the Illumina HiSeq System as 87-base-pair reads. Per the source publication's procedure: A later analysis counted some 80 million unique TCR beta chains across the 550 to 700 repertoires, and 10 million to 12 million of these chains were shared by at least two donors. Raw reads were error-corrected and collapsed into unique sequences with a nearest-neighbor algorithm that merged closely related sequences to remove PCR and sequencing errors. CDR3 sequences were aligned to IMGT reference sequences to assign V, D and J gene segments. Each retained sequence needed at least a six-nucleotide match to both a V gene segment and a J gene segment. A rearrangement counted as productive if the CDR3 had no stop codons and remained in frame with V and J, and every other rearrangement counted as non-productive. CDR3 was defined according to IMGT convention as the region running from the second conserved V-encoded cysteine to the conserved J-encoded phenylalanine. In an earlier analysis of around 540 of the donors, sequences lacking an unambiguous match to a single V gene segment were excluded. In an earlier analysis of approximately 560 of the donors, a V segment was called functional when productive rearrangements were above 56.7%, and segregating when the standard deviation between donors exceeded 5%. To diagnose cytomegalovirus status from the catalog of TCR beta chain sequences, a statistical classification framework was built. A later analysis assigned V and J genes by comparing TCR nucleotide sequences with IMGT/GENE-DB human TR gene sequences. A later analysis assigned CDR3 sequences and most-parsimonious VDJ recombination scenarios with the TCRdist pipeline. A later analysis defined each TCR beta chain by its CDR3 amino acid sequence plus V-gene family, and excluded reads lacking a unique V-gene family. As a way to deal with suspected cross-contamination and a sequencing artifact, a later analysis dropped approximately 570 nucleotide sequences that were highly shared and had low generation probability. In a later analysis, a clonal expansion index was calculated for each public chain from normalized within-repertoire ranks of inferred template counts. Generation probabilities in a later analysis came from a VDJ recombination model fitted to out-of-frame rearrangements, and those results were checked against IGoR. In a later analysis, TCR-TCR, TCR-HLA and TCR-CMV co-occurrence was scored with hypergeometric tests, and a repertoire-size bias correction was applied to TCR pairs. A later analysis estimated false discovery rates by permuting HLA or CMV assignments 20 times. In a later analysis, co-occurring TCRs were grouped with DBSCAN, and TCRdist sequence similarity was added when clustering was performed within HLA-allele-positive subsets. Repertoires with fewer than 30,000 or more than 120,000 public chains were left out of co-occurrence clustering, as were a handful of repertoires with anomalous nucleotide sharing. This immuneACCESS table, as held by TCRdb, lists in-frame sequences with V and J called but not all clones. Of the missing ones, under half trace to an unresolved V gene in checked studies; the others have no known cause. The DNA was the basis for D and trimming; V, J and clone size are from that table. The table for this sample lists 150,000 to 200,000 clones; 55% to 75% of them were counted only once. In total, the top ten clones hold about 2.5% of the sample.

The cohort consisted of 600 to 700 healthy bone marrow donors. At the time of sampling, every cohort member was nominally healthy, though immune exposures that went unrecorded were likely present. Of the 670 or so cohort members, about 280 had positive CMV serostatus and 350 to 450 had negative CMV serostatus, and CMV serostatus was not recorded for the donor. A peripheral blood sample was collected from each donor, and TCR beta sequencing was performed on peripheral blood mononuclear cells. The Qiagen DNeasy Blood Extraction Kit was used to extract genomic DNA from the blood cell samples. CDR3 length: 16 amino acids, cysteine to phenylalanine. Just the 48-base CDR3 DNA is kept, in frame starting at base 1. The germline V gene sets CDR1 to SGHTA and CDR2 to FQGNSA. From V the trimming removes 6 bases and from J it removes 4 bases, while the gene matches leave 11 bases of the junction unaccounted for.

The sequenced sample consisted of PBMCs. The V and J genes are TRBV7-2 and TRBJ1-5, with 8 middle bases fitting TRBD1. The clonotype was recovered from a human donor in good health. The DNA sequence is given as TGTGCCAGCAGTATTAGCCCGGACAGGGTGAATCAGCCCCAGCATTTT. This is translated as CASSISPDRVNQPQHF.